The TCR beta chain described here comes from a study of cytomegalovirus exposure and HLA in healthy donors. Study summary: Sequencing of 180 million or so T cells in an earlier analysis found 90 million to 120 million unique TCR beta sequences.

CDR3 length: 14 amino acids. After removal of 4 bases from V and 3 bases from J, the junction contained 6 bases not matched to a gene. The germline gives CDR1 SQVTM, CDR2 ANQGSEA. PCR amplification relied on 60 Vbeta primers (plus 13 Jbeta primers). The method was immunoSEQ multiplex PCR; TCRdb's version includes in-frame clones alone and lacks a portion of them. The table lists some 200,000 clones, 75% to 80% of them singletons, with 1.5% to 2% in the top ten. On this clone itself: The antigen is not known.

At collection, donors were nominally healthy, but unrecorded immune exposures were probable. Study-level results: There were around 160 TCR beta chains listed as cytomegalovirus-associated. Rarity characterized most TCR sequences, yet some public TCRs appeared in many donors.

The sample was PBMCs. The rearrangement links TRBV29-1 to TRBJ1-1, with 9 bases matching TRBD1. The sequence was obtained from a man aged 18 to 35 in good health and CMV-seronegative. CDR3 bases: TGCAGCGTTGCAACAGGGGGCACGGACACTGAAGCTTTCTTT. This encodes CSVATGGTDTEAFF.